What follows are 18 T cell receptor beta chains derived from one specimen sequenced in a study of beta chain features in type 1 diabetes. The whole isolated RNA underwent reverse transcription, so sequencing captured expressed TCRB transcripts. Profiling relied on immunoSEQ multiplex PCR, and the TCRdb table lists in-frame clones only, not all of them. The sample holds approximately 160,000 clones; under 13% are singletons and the top ten take 0.4% to 0.55%. Study findings and constraints: Shortening of TCRB CDR3s, moderate but significant, appeared in all four CD4+ subsets of Type 1 diabetes patients.

These TCRs' antigens remain unknown. Material: central memory CD4+ T cells from blood. These receptors came from a man aged 25 to 40 with type 1 diabetes.

The chain combines TRBV5-1 with TRBJ2-7; 11 nucleotides align to TRBD2. This CDR3 comprises 15 residues. CDR1 and CDR2 from the germline V gene are SGHRS and YFSETQ. V lost 4 bases and J lost 3; bases outside the gene matches: 6. CDR3: CASSATGTSGYEQYF. In DNA form, the CDR3 reads TGCGCCAGCAGCGCGACCGGGACTAGCGGCTACGAGCAGTACTTC.

The genes are TRBV28 and TRBJ2-5; tentative D call: TRBD1 (6 bases). Germline V lookup: CDR1 MDHEN, CDR2 SYDVKM. The V end lost 5 bases, the J end lost 4 bases, and 14 bases lay between the germline ends. The CDR3 covers 14 residues. CDR3 loop: CASSLDRTGETQYF. The CDR3 DNA reads as TGTGCCAGCAGTCTTGACAGGACGGGAGAGACCCAGTACTTC.

The sample holds a few counts of this clone. This chain uses TRBV18 with TRBJ1-5, with unresolved D. Germline lookup yields CDR1 KGHSH and CDR2 LQKENI. The CDR3 runs to 14 residues. V was cut by 6 bases and J by 0 bases, with 9 bases left in between. CDR3 loop: CASSARDSNQPQHF. CDR3 nucleotide sequence: TGTGCCAGCTCCGCGAGGGATAGCAATCAGCCCCAGCATTTT.

This clone was picked up a small number of times. The chain employs TRBV7-6 and TRBJ2-5, with 12 bases aligning to TRBD2. The CDR3 contains 14 residues. Germline V gene sequence: CDR1 SGHVS, CDR2 FNYEAQ. Trimming cost V 5 bases and J 4 bases; bases outside gene matches: 2. The CDR3 spells CASSKTSGGETQYF. CDR3 in DNA: TGTGCCAGCAGCAAGACTAGCGGGGGAGAGACCCAGTACTTC.

J is TRBJ2-6 and V is TRBV28; 8 bases line up with TRBD1. CDR3 size: 16 residues. The trim removed 4 bases at V and 2 bases at J, leaving 4 bases unmatched. Germline V lookup: CDR1 MDHEN, CDR2 SYDVKM. CDR3 DNA: TGTGCCAGCAGTTCTCAGGGGGCGGCTGGGGCCAACGTCCTGACTTTC. As protein: CASSSQGAAGANVLTF.

This sequence joins TRBV2 and TRBJ2-7; D may be TRBD1 (6 bases). V lost 6 bases, J lost 6 bases, and 18 bases lay in between. Germline-derived CDR1 and CDR2 are SNHLY and FYNNEI. This CDR3 has 14 residues. CDR3 sequence reads: CASRALGGTGEQYF. The CDR3 nucleotides are TGTGCCAGCAGAGCCCTAGGGGGTACCGGCGAGCAGTACTTC.

The V call is TRBV29-1, the J call TRBJ2-5; D might be TRBD1 (5 bases). Trimming removed 8 bases at V and 2 bases at J, with 9 bases between. CDR1 is SQVTM, CDR2 ANQGSEA, per germline. The CDR3 consists of 11 residues. This chain's CDR3 is CSYDRQETQYF. The CDR3 DNA reads TGCAGCTACGACAGACAAGAGACCCAGTACTTC.

A single count supports this clone. The chain joins TRBV7-2 to TRBJ2-1, with 8 nucleotides matching TRBD2. CDR1 and CDR2 from the germline V gene are SGHTA and FQGNSA. V lost 6 bases to trimming and J lost 6 bases; unmatched junction nucleotides: 10. CDR3 length: 15 residues. CDR3 protein: CASSLLAGLFNEQFF. The CDR3 DNA reads as TGTGCCAGCAGTCTCTTAGCGGGACTCTTCAATGAGCAGTTCTTC.

The genes are TRBV27 and TRBJ2-2, with TRBD2 matching 13 bases. CDR1 MNHEY and CDR2 SMNVEV come from the germline V gene (reference sequence). CDR3 length: 16 amino acids. After removal of 2 bases from V and 7 bases from J, the junction contained 4 bases not matched to a gene. The CDR3 sequence: CASSLEGTSGIGELFF. The CDR3 DNA reads TGTGCCAGCAGTTTAGAAGGGACTAGCGGGATCGGGGAGCTGTTTTTT.

The V and J genes are TRBV13 and TRBJ1-1; no clear D. Trimming removed 5 bases at V and 1 base at J, with 8 bases between. Germline V gene lookup returns CDR1 PRHDT and CDR2 FYEKMQ (reference sequence). This CDR3 spans 13 amino acids. CDR3 region: CASSGLRNTEAFF. In DNA, the CDR3 is TGTGCCAGCAGCGGACTGAGGAACACTGAAGCTTTCTTT.

This chain joins TRBV2 and TRBJ2-7; no definite D call. Germline loops: CDR1 SNHLY, CDR2 FYNNEI. Trimming removed 5 bases from V and 6 bases from J, with 14 bases in between. This CDR3 is 13 amino acids long. The DNA for the CDR3 is TGTGCCAGCAGTCAGGCAGCCATGGGCGAGCAGTACTTC. It translates to CASSQAAMGEQYF.

V is TRBV7-3 and J is TRBJ2-2, with D perhaps matching TRBD1 (5 bases). This CDR3 has 14 residues. The V and J ends lost 6 bases and 4 bases respectively, with 12 bases between them. Germline assignment: CDR1 SGHTA and CDR2 FQGTGA. The CDR3 loop reads CASSPDSPTGELFF. CDR3 in DNA: TGTGCCAGCAGTCCCGACAGCCCCACCGGGGAGCTGTTTTTT.

This clone was counted between two and nine times. J is TRBJ2-5 and V is TRBV25-1; 11 nucleotides match TRBD2. The ends lost 7 bases at V and 5 bases at J; junction bases unmatched: 9. Per the germline V gene, CDR1 is MGHDK and CDR2 is SYGVNS. This CDR3 has 15 amino acids. This chain's CDR3 is CASTRTSGSGETQYF. CDR3 in DNA: TGTGCCAGCACCCGAACTAGCGGGAGTGGGGAGACCCAGTACTTC.

The V call is TRBV7-3, the J call TRBJ1-1, with 8 bases identical to TRBD1. CDR1 and CDR2 (germline): SGHTA, FQGTGA. The J segment lost 5 bases and the V segment lost 5 bases, leaving 4 bases of the junction unmatched. CDR3 length: 13 residues. The CDR3 coding sequence is TGTGCCAGCAGCACTACAGGGGGAACTGAAGCTTTCTTT. Residues: CASSTTGGTEAFF.

This clone was picked up a small number of times. This chain links TRBV5-1 with TRBJ2-1, with 8 positions matching TRBD2. Trimming cost V 3 bases and J 1 base; bases outside gene matches: 9. The germline V gene has CDR1 SGHRS and CDR2 YFSETQ. The CDR3 loop spans 17 amino acids. The CDR3 DNA reads TGCGCCAGCAGCTCCGCGGCGGGAGGTCGGTCCTACAATGAGCAGTTCTTC. Translated: CASSSAAGGRSYNEQFF.

V is TRBV7-3 and J is TRBJ2-3, with a tentative D call TRBD2 (5 bases). Germline V gives CDR1 SGHTA, CDR2 FQGTGA. CDR3 size: 14 residues. The V end lost 5 bases, the J end lost 4 bases, and 13 bases lay between the germline ends. This chain's CDR3 is CASSPGLLPDTQYF. The CDR3 DNA is TGTGCCAGCAGCCCCGGACTCCTCCCAGATACGCAGTATTTT.

This clone was seen more than once but under ten times. The V gene is TRBV9, the J gene TRBJ2-7; 16 nucleotides match TRBD2. From germline, CDR1 is SGDLS and CDR2 YYNGEE. The trim removed 3 bases at V and 2 bases at J, leaving 2 bases unmatched. There are 16 residues in the CDR3. CDR3 nucleotide sequence: TGTGCCAGCAGCGCGGGACTAGCGGGAGGGCCCTACGAGCAGTACTTC. This translates into CASSAGLAGGPYEQYF.

The V call is TRBV11-3, the J call TRBJ2-1; a weak D match, TRBD2 (5 bases). V gave up 1 base and J gave up 6 bases, with 7 bases separating them. Germline V gene sequence: CDR1 SGHNT, CDR2 YENEEA. The CDR3 contains 13 residues. In DNA, the CDR3 is TGTGCCAGCAGCTTAGGAGGGTTCAATGAGCAGTTCTTC. It encodes CASSLGGFNEQFF.